Following are 13 T cell receptor beta chains from one sample sequenced in a study of technical replicates of blood from several donors. The table came from immunoSEQ multiplex PCR; TCRdb's copy has only in-frame clones and leaves some out. The sample shows tens of thousands of clones, about 96% of them seen only once. The sequencing input was T cells isolated from PBMCs. These receptors were collected from a human donor in good health.

The chain carries TRBV7-8 and TRBJ2-6; a weak D match, TRBD1 (6 bases). The CDR3 consists of 18 residues. V was cut by 2 bases and J by 2 bases, with 16 bases left in between. Germline values: CDR1 SGHVS, CDR2 FQNEAQ. The CDR3 loop is CASSLQGNLMAGANVLTF. The DNA of the CDR3 is TGTGCCAGCAGCTTACAGGGGAACCTTATGGCTGGGGCCAACGTCCTGACTTTC.

CDR3 loop: CASRGYLESPSSYEQYF. DNA of the CDR3: TGTGCCAGCAGAGGATACTTGGAGTCCCCCTCCTCCTACGAGCAGTACTTC. The J gene is TRBJ2-7, the V gene TRBV7-9, with unresolved D. CDR1 and CDR2 (germline): SEHNR, FQNEAQ (reference sequence). V shed 6 bases and J shed 0 bases, with 21 bases lying between them. This CDR3 is 17 amino acids long.

The V call is TRBV28, the J call TRBJ2-3; 10 positions match TRBD2. Trimming removed 5 bases from V and 5 bases from J; junction bases left unmatched: 10. In germline, CDR1 is MDHEN, CDR2 SYDVKM. The CDR3 is 16 amino acids. The CDR3 region has the DNA TGTGCCAGCAGTAGCGGGAGGGCCCGGGAGGGAGATACGCAGTATTTT. It specifies CASSSGRAREGDTQYF.

Only one count was recorded for this clone. The chain couples TRBV4-1 to TRBJ1-2; D remains unclear. The CDR3 loop spans 14 amino acids. V shed 0 bases and J shed 0 bases, with 5 bases lying between them. Germline V lookup: CDR1 MGHRA, CDR2 YSYEKL. CDR3 sequence: CASSQDRANYGYTF. DNA of the CDR3: TGCGCCAGCAGCCAAGACCGGGCTAACTATGGCTACACCTTC.

The chain uses TRBV4-1 and TRBJ2-7, with D uncertain. CDR1 MGHRA and CDR2 YSYEKL come from the germline V gene. The CDR3 runs to 17 residues. The V and J ends lost 2 bases and 0 bases respectively, with 17 bases between them. The CDR3 sequence: CASSQPTISKGSYEQYF. CDR3 DNA sequence: TGCGCCAGCAGCCAACCGACCATTAGCAAAGGCTCCTACGAGCAGTACTTC.

V usage is TRBV7-6 and J usage is TRBJ2-5, with 11 bases matching TRBD1. Looked up from germline, CDR1 is SGHVS and CDR2 is FNYEAQ. With 10 bases clipped from V and 9 bases from J, the junction kept 13 bases outside the gene matches. This CDR3 spans 14 amino acids. Here the CDR3 reads CAIGTGGPMAAQYF. Here the CDR3 DNA reads TGTGCCATCGGGACAGGGGGGCCTATGGCCGCCCAGTACTTC.

The chain employs TRBV10-3 and TRBJ2-3; TRBD2 agrees at 9 bases. The CDR3 extends over 16 amino acids. From germline, CDR1 is ENHRY and CDR2 SYGVKD. V lost 0 bases and J lost 1; bases outside the gene matches: 2. CDR3: CAISESLAGGTDTQYF. CDR3 DNA: TGTGCCATCAGTGAGTCCTTAGCGGGGGGCACAGATACGCAGTATTTT.

This rearrangement joins TRBV29-1 to TRBJ2-1; D is possibly TRBD1 (5 bases). Germline CDR1 reads SQVTM; CDR2 reads ANQGSEA. The CDR3 consists of 13 residues. Trimming stripped 6 bases from V and 5 bases from J, with 14 bases between. CDR3 protein: CSVARVGDNEQFF. For the CDR3, the DNA is TGCAGCGTCGCCAGGGTTGGCGACAATGAGCAGTTCTTC.

This clone was recorded once. The chain is built from TRBV19 and TRBJ2-3; D is possibly TRBD2 (6 bases). Per the germline V gene, CDR1 is LNHDA and CDR2 is SQIVND (reference sequence). The V and J ends lost 5 bases and 1 base respectively, with 10 bases between them. The CDR3 consists of 14 residues. The CDR3 loop reads CASSPTGGTDTQYF. The CDR3 bases are TGTGCCAGTAGTCCAACGGGGGGCACAGATACGCAGTATTTT.

The rearrangement uses TRBV6-1 and TRBJ2-1; tentatively, D is TRBD1 (5 bases). V was clipped by 4 bases and J by 1 base, with 20 bases between them. The CDR3 is made up of 18 amino acids. Germline values: CDR1 MNHNS, CDR2 SASEGT. The CDR3 DNA reads as TGTGCCAGCAGTGGAGCGTCTGGGGCAGCCGTTTCCTACAATGAGCAGTTCTTC. Translation gives CASSGASGAAVSYNEQFF.

In this sample, this clone turned up once. The chain combines TRBV6-5 with TRBJ1-1; TRBD1 aligns across 11 bases. The CDR3 is 15 amino acids. With 5 bases clipped from V and 6 bases from J, the junction kept 8 bases outside the gene matches. Germline assignment: CDR1 MNHEY and CDR2 SVGAGI. The CDR3, as DNA: TGTGCCAGCAGTGCCGGGACAGGGGGAGTGGCTGAAGCTTTCTTT. Protein sequence: CASSAGTGGVAEAFF.

V gene TRBV5-1 combines with J gene TRBJ2-3; D uncertain. This CDR3 spans 15 amino acids. Trimming shortened V by 0 bases and J by 0 bases, and 8 bases separated the two germline ends. The germline V gene encodes CDR1 SGHRS and CDR2 YFSETQ. The CDR3 is CASSLEHVSTDTQYF. The CDR3 bases are TGCGCCAGCAGCTTGGAGCACGTGAGCACAGATACGCAGTATTTT.

The chain carries TRBV7-7 and TRBJ2-1, with 8 bases aligning to TRBD1. V was pared by 3 bases and J by 10 bases, with 2 bases of the junction left unmatched. The CDR3 has 12 residues. From germline, CDR1 is SSHAT and CDR2 FNYEAQ (reference sequence). CDR3 residues: CASSLGTGEQFF. CDR3 sequence (DNA): TGTGCCAGCAGCTTGGGGACAGGAGAGCAGTTCTTC.